This entry describes one TCR beta chain. Treatment defined: roughly 19 received Ad26.COV2.S at low or high dose, single or two shots; several received placebo; per-sample allocation not given. Specimen acquisition occurred on day 63 following the initial vaccine or placebo injection. The junction had 8 bases not matched to a gene; V was cut back by 6 bases and J by 2 bases. CDR1 and CDR2 from the germline V gene are SGHAT and FQNNGV. This CDR3 spans 15 amino acids. This entry is derived from a study of Ad26.COV2.S vaccination and SARS-CoV-2 variants. TCRdb's copy holds only in-frame clones and misses some; the assay was immunoSEQ multiplex PCR. The sample includes roughly 400,000 clones, approximately 92% of them seen just once.

The receptor was derived from a person aged 18-65 years who received the Ad26.COV2.S COVID-19 vaccine or a placebo. The starting material was peripheral blood, obtained in a trial of Ad26.COV2.S vaccine versus placebo. This chain uses TRBV11-2 with TRBJ2-3; TRBD2 aligns across 7 bases. CDR3 sequence reads: CASSPGGTYTDTQYF. CDR3 nucleotide sequence: TGTGCCAGCAGTCCCGGGGGGACCTACACAGATACGCAGTATTTT.